The next 10 T cell receptor beta chains were all read from a single sample in a study of T cell responses to AZD1222 COVID-19 vaccine. TCRdb's copy holds only in-frame clones and misses some; the assay was immunoSEQ multiplex PCR. The sample lists roughly 150,000 clones; about 92% were seen once. Material: peripheral blood, obtained 28 days after the second AZD1222 dose. The receptors shown here come from an adult who received the AZD1222 COVID-19 vaccine.

J is TRBJ2-2 and V is TRBV3-1 (or the pseudogene TRBV3-2); the D gene could be TRBD1 or TRBD2 (5 bases each). The CDR3 extends over 14 amino acids. Per the germline V gene, CDR1 is LGHDT and CDR2 is YNNKEL (reference sequence). V gave up 4 bases and J gave up 6 bases, with 12 bases separating them. CDR3 sequence reads: CASSPPGRAGELFF. CDR3 nucleotide sequence: TGTGCCAGCAGCCCCCCAGGGCGGGCCGGGGAGCTGTTTTTT.

The chain is built from TRBV7-2 and TRBJ1-2, with D uncertain. The CDR3 consists of 12 residues. Germline values: CDR1 SGHTA, CDR2 FQGNSA. With 5 bases removed from V and 6 bases from J, the gap between germline ends came to 10 bases. CDR3 residues: CASSNPLDGYTF. The DNA for the CDR3 is TGTGCCAGCAGCAACCCGTTAGATGGCTACACCTTC.

The gene calls are TRBV7-2 and TRBJ2-3; D possibly uses TRBD1 or TRBD2 (5 bases each). CDR3 length: 16 amino acids. V was cut by 5 bases and J by 1 base, with 16 bases left in between. Germline V gene lookup returns CDR1 SGHTA and CDR2 FQGNSA. Written as DNA, the CDR3 is TGTGCCAGCAGCCCCCGCCCGAGGGGACGCACAGATACGCAGTATTTT. This gives the protein CASSPRPRGRTDTQYF.

The chain employs TRBV19 and TRBJ1-6; possible D gene TRBD1, 6 bases. V gave up 4 bases and J gave up 1 base, with 11 bases separating them. The CDR3 is 16 residues long. Germline V gene lookup returns CDR1 LNHDA and CDR2 SQIVND (reference sequence). CDR3 bases: TGTGCCAGTAGTACCCGGACAGTTTCCTATAATTCACCCCTCCACTTT. Amino acid sequence: CASSTRTVSYNSPLHF.

The DNA for the CDR3 is TGTGCCAGCTTCAAATCCACGGACAGGGCCGTCTATGGCTACACCTTC. It is translated as CASFKSTDRAVYGYTF. This sequence joins TRBV19 and TRBJ1-2, with 8 positions matching TRBD1. Germline V CDR1 and CDR2: LNHDA, SQIVND (reference sequence). CDR3 length: 16 amino acids. With 9 bases clipped from V and 4 bases from J, the junction kept 16 bases outside the gene matches.

This clone appeared a few times. CDR3 bases: TGTGCCAGCAGCTTATCAGCGGCATTCTTTAAAGAGACCCAGTACTTC. Its protein is CASSLSAAFFKETQYF. The chain links TRBV7-9 to TRBJ2-5; possibly TRBD2 for D (5 bases). Germline V lookup: CDR1 SEHNR, CDR2 FQNEAQ (reference sequence). The CDR3 totals 16 residues. With 2 bases removed from V and 3 bases from J, the gap between germline ends came to 16 bases.

The V call is TRBV12-2, the J call TRBJ2-2. TRBV12-2 is a documented pseudogene. The CDR3 contains 12 residues. The CDR3 sequence: CASRLGTGELFF. CDR3 DNA: TGTGCAAGTCGCTTAGGAACCGGGGAGCTGTTTTTT.

This clone showed up just a few times. The rearrangement joins TRBV6-5 to TRBJ1-4, with D hard to call. Germline-derived CDR1 and CDR2 are MNHEY and SVGAGI. The CDR3 loop spans 16 amino acids. Trimming cost V 0 bases and J 0 bases, with 8 bases left between them. The CDR3 loop is CASSYSWQPTNEKLFF. In DNA form, the CDR3 reads TGTGCCAGCAGTTACTCGTGGCAGCCAACTAATGAAAAACTGTTTTTT.

The V gene is TRBV5-6, the J gene TRBJ1-4, with D perhaps matching TRBD1 (5 bases). Trimming took 2 bases from V and 0 from J, leaving 8 bases between them. This CDR3 region has 15 residues. Germline CDR1 is SGHDT and CDR2 is YYEEEE. CDR3 DNA: TGTGCCAGCAGCTTACAGGCAGCAACTAATGAAAAACTGTTTTTT. This encodes CASSLQAATNEKLFF.

CDR3 in amino acids: CASSFSYSSYNNEQFF. Written as DNA, the CDR3 is TGTGCCAGCAGTTTTTCCTACTCCTCTTATAACAATGAGCAGTTCTTC. The rearrangement uses TRBV27 and TRBJ2-1; D not certain. There are 16 residues in the CDR3. Germline V gene data show CDR1 as MNHEY and CDR2 as SMNVEV (reference sequence). Trimming removed 3 bases at V and 5 bases at J, with 17 bases between.